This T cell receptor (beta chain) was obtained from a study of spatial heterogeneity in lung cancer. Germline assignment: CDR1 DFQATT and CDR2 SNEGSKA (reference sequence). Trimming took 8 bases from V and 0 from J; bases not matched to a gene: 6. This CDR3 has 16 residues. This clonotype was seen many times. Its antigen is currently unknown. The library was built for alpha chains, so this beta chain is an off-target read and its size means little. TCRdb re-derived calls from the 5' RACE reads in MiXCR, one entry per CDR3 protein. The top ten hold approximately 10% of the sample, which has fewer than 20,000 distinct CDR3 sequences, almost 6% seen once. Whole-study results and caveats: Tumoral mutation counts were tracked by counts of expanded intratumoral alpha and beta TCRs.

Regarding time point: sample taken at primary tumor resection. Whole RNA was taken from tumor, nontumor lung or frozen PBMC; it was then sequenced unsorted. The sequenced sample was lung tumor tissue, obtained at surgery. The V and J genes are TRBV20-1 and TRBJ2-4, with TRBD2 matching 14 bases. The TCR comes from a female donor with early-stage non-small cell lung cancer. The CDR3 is CSLPGLAGVAKNIQYF. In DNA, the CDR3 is TGCAGTCTTCCGGGACTAGCGGGGGTAGCCAAAAACATTCAGTACTTC.